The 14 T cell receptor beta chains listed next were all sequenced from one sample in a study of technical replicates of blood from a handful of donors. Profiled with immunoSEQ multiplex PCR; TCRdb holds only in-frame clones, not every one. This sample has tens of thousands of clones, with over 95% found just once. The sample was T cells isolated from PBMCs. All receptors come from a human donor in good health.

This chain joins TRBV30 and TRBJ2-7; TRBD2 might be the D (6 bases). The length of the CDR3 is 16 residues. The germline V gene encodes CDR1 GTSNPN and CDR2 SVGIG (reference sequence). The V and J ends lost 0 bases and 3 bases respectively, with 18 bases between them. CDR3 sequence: CAWSVLLGGPLYEQYF. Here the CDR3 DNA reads TGTGCCTGGAGTGTACTTTTAGGAGGGCCCCTCTACGAGCAGTACTTC.

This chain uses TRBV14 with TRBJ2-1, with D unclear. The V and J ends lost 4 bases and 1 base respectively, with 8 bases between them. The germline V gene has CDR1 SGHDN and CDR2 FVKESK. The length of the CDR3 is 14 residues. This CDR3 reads CASSLLVSYNEQFF. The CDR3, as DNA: TGTGCCAGCAGCCTTCTCGTGTCCTACAATGAGCAGTTCTTC.

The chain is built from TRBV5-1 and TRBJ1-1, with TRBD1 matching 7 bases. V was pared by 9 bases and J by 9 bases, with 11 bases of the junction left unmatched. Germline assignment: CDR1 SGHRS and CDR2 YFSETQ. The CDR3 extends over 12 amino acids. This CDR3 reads CATYEDRSKAFF. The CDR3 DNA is TGCGCCACCTACGAGGACAGGTCTAAAGCTTTCTTT.

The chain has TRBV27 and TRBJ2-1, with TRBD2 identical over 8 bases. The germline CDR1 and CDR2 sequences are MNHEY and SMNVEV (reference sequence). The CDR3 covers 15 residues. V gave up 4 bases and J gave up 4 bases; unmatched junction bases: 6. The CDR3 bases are TGTGCCAGCAGTTCCCTAGCGGGCCTATACAATGAGCAGTTCTTC. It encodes CASSSLAGLYNEQFF.

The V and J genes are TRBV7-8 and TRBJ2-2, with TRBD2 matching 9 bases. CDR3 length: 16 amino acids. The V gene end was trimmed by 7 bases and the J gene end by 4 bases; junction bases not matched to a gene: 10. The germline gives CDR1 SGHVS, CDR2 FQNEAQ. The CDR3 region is CASNPPGLAGTGELFF. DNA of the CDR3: TGTGCCAGCAACCCTCCGGGACTAGCAGGCACCGGGGAGCTGTTTTTT.

The CDR3 DNA reads as TGTGCCAGCAGTTACTCTGAAAGGGGCTCCTACGAGCAGTACTTC. The encoded protein is CASSYSERGSYEQYF. The V call is TRBV6-5, the J call TRBJ2-7, with a tentative D call TRBD1 (5 bases). This CDR3 region has 15 residues. Germline CDR1 reads MNHEY; CDR2 reads SVGAGI. V was cut by 0 bases and J by 0 bases, with 9 bases left in between.

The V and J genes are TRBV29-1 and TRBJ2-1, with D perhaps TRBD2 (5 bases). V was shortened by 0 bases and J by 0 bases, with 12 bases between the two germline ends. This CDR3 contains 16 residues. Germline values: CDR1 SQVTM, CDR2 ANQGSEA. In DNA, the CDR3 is TGCAGCGTTGAAGATCCCCGGGAACTCTCCTACAATGAGCAGTTCTTC. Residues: CSVEDPRELSYNEQFF.

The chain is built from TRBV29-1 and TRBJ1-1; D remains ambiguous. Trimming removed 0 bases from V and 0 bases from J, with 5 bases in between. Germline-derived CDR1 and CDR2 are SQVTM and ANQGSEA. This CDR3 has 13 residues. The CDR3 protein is CSVEDLMNTEAFF. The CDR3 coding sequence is TGCAGCGTTGAAGATCTTATGAACACTGAAGCTTTCTTT.

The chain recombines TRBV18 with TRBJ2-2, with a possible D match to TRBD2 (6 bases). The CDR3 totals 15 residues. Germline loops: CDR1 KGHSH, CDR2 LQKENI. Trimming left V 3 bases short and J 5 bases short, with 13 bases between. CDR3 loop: CASSPRAGGTGELFF. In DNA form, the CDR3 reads TGTGCCAGCTCACCCCGGGCCGGGGGTACCGGGGAGCTGTTTTTT.

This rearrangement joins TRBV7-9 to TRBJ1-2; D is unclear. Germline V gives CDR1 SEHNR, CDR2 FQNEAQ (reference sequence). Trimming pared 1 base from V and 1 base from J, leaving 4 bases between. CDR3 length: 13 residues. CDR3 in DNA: TGTGCCAGCAGCTTAGGACTTAACTATGGCTACACCTTC. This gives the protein CASSLGLNYGYTF. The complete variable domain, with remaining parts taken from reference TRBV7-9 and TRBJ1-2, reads DTGVSQNPRHKITKRGQNVTFRCDPISEHNRLYWYRQTLGQGPEFLTYFQNEAQLEKSRLLSDRFSAERPKGSFSTLEIQRTEQGDSAMYLCASSLGLNYGYTFGSGTRLTVV.

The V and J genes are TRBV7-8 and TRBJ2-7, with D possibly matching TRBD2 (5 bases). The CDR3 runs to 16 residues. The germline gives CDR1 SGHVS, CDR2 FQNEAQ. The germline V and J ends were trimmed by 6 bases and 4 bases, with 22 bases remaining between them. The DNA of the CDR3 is TGTGCCAGCAGTTCACTCCCGAGGGCTGCAATATACGAGCAGTACTTC. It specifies CASSSLPRAAIYEQYF.

The CDR3 bases are TGTGCCAGGAACGAAGGCGCGCGGGGCTACACCTTC. It translates to CARNEGARGYTF. The V call is TRBV2, the J call TRBJ1-2; no clear D. Trimming shortened V by 9 bases and J by 8 bases, and 16 bases separated the two germline ends. Looked up from germline, CDR1 is SNHLY and CDR2 is FYNNEI. The CDR3 extends over 12 amino acids.

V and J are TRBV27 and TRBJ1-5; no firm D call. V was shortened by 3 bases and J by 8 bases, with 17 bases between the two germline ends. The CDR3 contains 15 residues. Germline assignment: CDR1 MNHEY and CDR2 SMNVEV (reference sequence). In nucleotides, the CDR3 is TGTGCCAGCAGTTTGTCGTCAGGCCTCAGGAAGCCCCAGCATTTT. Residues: CASSLSSGLRKPQHF.

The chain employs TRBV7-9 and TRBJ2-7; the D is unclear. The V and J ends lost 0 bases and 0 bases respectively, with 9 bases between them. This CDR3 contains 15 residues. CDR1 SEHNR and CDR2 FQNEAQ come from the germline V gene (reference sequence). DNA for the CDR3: TGTGCCAGCAGCTTAGCGCAGGCAGCCTCCTACGAGCAGTACTTC. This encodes CASSLAQAASYEQYF.